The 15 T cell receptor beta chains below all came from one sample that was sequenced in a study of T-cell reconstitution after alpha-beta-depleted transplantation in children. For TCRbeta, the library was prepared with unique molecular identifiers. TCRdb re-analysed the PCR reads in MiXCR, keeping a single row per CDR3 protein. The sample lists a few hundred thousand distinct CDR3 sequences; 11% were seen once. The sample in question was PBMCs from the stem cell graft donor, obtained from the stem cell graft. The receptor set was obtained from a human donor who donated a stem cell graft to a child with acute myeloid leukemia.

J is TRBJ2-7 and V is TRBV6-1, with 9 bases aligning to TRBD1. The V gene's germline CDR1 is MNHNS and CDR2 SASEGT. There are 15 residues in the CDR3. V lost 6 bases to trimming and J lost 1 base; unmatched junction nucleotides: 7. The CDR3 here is CASSTTGTGSYEQYF. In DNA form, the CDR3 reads TGTGCCAGCAGCACCACCGGGACAGGGTCCTACGAGCAGTACTTC.

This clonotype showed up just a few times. This CDR3 reads CASSRNYNEQFF. In DNA form, the CDR3 reads TGTGCCAGCAGTCGTAACTACAATGAGCAGTTCTTC. The J gene is TRBJ2-1, the V gene TRBV11-3; no clear D. With 6 bases removed from V and 3 bases from J, the gap between germline ends came to 6 bases. CDR1 SGHNT and CDR2 YENEEA come from the germline V gene. This CDR3 has 12 residues. Complete variable domain (other parts from reference TRBV11-3 and TRBJ2-1): EAGVVQSPRYKIIEKKQPVAFWCNPISGHNTLYWYLQNLGQGPELLIRYENEEAVDDSQLPKDRFSAERLKGVDSTLKIQPAELGDSAVYLCASSRNYNEQFFGPGTRLTVL.

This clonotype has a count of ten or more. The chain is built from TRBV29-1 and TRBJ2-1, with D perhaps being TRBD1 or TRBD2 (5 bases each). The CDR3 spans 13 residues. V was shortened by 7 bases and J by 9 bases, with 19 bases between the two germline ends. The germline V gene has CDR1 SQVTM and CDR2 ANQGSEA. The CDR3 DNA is TGCAGCGCCGCTATACGGGATCAGGGTGAGCAGTTCTTC. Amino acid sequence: CSAAIRDQGEQFF.

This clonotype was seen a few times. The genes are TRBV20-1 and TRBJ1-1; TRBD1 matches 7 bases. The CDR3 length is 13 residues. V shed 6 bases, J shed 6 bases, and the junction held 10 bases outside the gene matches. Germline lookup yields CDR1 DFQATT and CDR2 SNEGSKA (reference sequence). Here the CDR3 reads CSAPDRERAEAFF. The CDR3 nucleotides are TGCAGTGCACCCGACAGGGAAAGGGCTGAAGCTTTCTTT.

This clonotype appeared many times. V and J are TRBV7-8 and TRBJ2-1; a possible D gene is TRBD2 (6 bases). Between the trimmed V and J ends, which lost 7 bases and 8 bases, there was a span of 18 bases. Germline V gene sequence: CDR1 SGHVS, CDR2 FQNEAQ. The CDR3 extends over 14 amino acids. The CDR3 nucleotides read TGTGCCAGCACCATAAGGGCTAGCGTACATGAGCAGTTCTTC. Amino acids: CASTIRASVHEQFF.

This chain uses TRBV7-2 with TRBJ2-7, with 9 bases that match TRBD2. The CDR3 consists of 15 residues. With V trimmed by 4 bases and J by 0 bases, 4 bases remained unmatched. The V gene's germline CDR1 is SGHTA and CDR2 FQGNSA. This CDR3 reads CASSSLAGYSYEQYF. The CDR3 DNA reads TGTGCCAGCAGCTCCCTAGCGGGATACTCCTACGAGCAGTACTTC.

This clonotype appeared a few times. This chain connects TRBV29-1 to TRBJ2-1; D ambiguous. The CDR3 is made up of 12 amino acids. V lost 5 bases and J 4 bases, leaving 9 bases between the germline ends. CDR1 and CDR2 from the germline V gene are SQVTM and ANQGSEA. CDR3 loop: CSVLGDYNEQFF. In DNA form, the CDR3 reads TGCAGCGTTCTGGGCGATTACAATGAGCAGTTCTTC.

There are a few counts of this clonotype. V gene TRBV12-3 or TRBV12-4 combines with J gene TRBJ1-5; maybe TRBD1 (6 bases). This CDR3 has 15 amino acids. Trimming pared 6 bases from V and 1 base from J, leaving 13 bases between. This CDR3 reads CASRLQGASNQPQHF. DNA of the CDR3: TGTGCCAGCAGGTTACAGGGAGCCAGCAATCAGCCCCAGCATTTT.

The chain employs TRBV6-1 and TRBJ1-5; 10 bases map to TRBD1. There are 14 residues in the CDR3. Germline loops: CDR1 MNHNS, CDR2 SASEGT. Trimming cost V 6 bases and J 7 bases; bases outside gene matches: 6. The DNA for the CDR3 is TGTGCCAGCAGCGACAGGGGGCGATTCCAGCCCCAGCATTTT. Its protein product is CASSDRGRFQPQHF.

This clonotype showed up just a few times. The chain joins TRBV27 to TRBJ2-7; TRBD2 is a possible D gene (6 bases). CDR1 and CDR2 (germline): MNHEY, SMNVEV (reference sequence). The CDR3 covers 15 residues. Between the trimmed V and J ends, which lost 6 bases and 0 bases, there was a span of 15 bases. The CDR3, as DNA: TGTGCCAGCAGGAGGACGGCGGGAAGCTCCTACGAGCAGTACTTC. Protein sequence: CASRRTAGSSYEQYF.

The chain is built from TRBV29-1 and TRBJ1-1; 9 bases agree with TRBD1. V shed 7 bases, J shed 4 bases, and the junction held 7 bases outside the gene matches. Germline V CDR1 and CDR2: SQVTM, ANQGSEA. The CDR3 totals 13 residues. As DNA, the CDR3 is TGCAGCGGAAACAGGGGGCAAAGCACTGAAGCTTTCTTT. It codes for CSGNRGQSTEAFF.

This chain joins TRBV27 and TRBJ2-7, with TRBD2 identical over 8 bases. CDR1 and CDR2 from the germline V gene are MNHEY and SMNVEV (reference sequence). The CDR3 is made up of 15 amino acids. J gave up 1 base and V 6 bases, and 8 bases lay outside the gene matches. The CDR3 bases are TGTGCCAGCAGGGTCGGTCAGCGGGAGTCCTACGAGCAGTACTTC. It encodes CASRVGQRESYEQYF.

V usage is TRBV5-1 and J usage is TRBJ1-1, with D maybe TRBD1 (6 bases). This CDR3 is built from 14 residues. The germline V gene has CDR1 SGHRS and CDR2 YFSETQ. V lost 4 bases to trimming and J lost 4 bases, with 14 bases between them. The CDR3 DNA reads TGCGCCAGCAGCCCCCATCCGGGGGCCACTGAAGCTTTCTTT. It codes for CASSPHPGATEAFF.

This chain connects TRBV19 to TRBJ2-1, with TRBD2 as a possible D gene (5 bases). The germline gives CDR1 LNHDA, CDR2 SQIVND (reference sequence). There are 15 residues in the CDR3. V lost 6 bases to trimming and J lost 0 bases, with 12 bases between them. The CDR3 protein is CASRPGGTSYNEQFF. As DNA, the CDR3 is TGTGCCAGTAGGCCCGGAGGAACCTCCTACAATGAGCAGTTCTTC.

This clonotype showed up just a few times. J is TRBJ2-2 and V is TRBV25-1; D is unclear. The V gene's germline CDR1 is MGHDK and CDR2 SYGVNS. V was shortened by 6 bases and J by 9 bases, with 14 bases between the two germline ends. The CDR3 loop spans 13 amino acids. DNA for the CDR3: TGTGCCAGCAGCCCGGGCCGACTTCGGGAGCTGTTTTTT. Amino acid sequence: CASSPGRLRELFF.